This T cell receptor (beta chain) came from a study of blood T cells in healthy people across ages. Extraction of total RNA produced a minimum of 5.5 micrograms from each sample. To note about this clonotype: Antigen: not known.

Germline trimming cut 1 base from V and 2 bases from J; bases unmatched to any gene: 4. The CDR3 has 15 amino acids. Germline CDR1 is SGHAT and CDR2 is FQDESV (reference sequence). Study-level points and caveats: Unknown CMV status may confound age-related changes in expanded clones.

Combining a sample-barcoded 5' primer with a J-beta primer mix, a second PCR ran for roughly 7 to 12 cycles. A template-switch adaptor with 12 random nucleotides tagged each cDNA molecule. TCRdb processed the 5' RACE reads anew with MiXCR; each CDR3 protein has one entry. The sample comprises 1.5 million to 2 million distinct CDR3 sequences, approximately 39% of which are singletons, and more than 20% rests with the top ten. This TCR was sampled from a human donor in good health. The J gene is TRBJ1-2, the V gene TRBV11-1, with 7 bases aligning to TRBD1. Specimen: blood. The CDR3: CASSLGVGQNYGYTF. In DNA form, the CDR3 reads TGTGCCAGCAGCTTAGGTGTGGGACAGAACTATGGCTACACCTTC.